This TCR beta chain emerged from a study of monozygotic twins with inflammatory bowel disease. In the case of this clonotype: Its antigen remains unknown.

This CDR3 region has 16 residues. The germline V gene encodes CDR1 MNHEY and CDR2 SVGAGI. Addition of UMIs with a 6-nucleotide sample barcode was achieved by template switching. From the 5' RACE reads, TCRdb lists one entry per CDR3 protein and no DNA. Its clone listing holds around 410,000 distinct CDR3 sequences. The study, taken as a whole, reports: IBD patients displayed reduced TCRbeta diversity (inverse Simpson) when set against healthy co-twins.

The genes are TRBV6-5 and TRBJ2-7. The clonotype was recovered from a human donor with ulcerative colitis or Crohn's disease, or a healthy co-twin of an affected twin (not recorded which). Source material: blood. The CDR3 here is CASSYSVGRQIYEQYF.